This TCR beta chain came from a study of blood T cell repertoires in COVID-19. Looking at the study overall: Samples came from the United States, Italy and Spain, spanning acute and convalescent COVID-19. The cDNA or gDNA used as material had been derived from T cells, B-cell-depleted T cells, or PBMCs.

The V gene lost 3 bases and the J gene lost 8 bases, with 23 bases spanning the gap. The CDR3 length is 16 residues. Germline CDR1 and CDR2: SGHDT and YYEEEE. Only a few counts were recorded for this clone. Original handling: Nucleated cell number was recorded as an estimate derived from reference gene primer amplification. The data were produced by immunoSEQ multiplex PCR, yet TCRdb's version contains in-frame clones alone and is incomplete. The DNA gave D and trimming, while V, J and clone size come from that table. Of 350,000 to 550,000 clones listed, around 89% are singletons. This TCR derives from a woman younger than 45 with acute or convalescent COVID-19. This chain links TRBV5-6 with TRBJ1-2; a possible D gene is TRBD1 (5 bases). Sequencing was carried out using peripheral blood. The chain's CDR3 is CASSSYIPGTSDGYTF. The CDR3 DNA follows: TGTGCCAGCAGCTCTTACATACCCGGGACTTCTGACGGCTACACCTTC.